A single sample is the source of the 14 T cell receptor beta chains below, sequenced in a study of blood T cell repertoires in COVID-19. Sequencing used immunoSEQ multiplex PCR; TCRdb keeps in-frame clones, though not all of them. The sample holds about 230,000 clones; 84% are singletons and the top ten take approximately 4.7%. The sequencing sample was made of peripheral blood. The receptors here all came from a man aged 50 or older with active or convalescent COVID-19.

V and J are TRBV5-5 and TRBJ2-5, with TRBD1 as a possible D gene (5 bases). The germline V and J ends were trimmed by 6 bases and 4 bases, with 16 bases remaining between them. Per germline, CDR1 SGHKS and CDR2 YYEKEE (reference sequence). The CDR3 extends over 14 amino acids. The CDR3 DNA reads TGTGCCAGCACCCCAGGGCAGGAGAGAGAGACCCAGTACTTC. This encodes CASTPGQERETQYF.

The V call is TRBV5-1, the J call TRBJ1-2, with a weak D call TRBD1 (5 bases). CDR1 SGHRS and CDR2 YFSETQ come from the germline V gene. The CDR3 has 14 residues. V dropped 4 bases and J dropped 3 bases, with 13 bases sitting between them. The CDR3 here is CASSVSGGDYGYTF. The CDR3 nucleotides read TGCGCCAGCAGCGTTTCCGGGGGGGACTATGGCTACACCTTC.

This clone appeared a few times. This rearrangement joins TRBV3-1 (or the pseudogene TRBV3-2) to TRBJ2-1; 8 bases match TRBD2. This CDR3 is built from 16 residues. V was pared by 0 bases and J by 6 bases, with 7 bases of the junction left unmatched. Germline lookup yields CDR1 LGHDT and CDR2 YNNKEL (reference sequence). The CDR3 DNA reads as TGTGCCAGCAGCCAAGAAGTAGCGGGGTGGGGCAATGAGCAGTTCTTC. This gives the protein CASSQEVAGWGNEQFF.

This chain joins TRBV23-1 and TRBJ1-5, with TRBD1 matching 9 bases. TRBV23-1 is identified as an open reading frame with a role that is uncertain. This CDR3 contains 20 residues. With V trimmed by 4 bases and J by 5 bases, 21 bases remained unmatched. The CDR3 sequence is CASSPGPAGTGPVRDQPQHF. CDR3 DNA sequence: TGCGCCAGCAGTCCAGGGCCGGCCGGGACAGGGCCGGTAAGAGATCAGCCCCAGCATTTT.

The rearrangement uses TRBV2 and TRBJ1-5; possibly TRBD1 for D (6 bases). Trimming removed 1 base at V and 3 bases at J, with 10 bases between. The CDR3 is made up of 15 amino acids. Per germline, CDR1 SNHLY and CDR2 FYNNEI. The CDR3 protein is CASSEGRQANQPQHF. In DNA, the CDR3 is TGTGCCAGCAGTGAAGGGCGACAGGCCAATCAGCCCCAGCATTTT.

V and J are TRBV7-2 and TRBJ1-2; 10 nucleotides match TRBD1. CDR1 is SGHTA, CDR2 FQGNSA, per germline. The J segment lost 6 bases and the V segment lost 4 bases, leaving 14 bases of the junction unmatched. This CDR3 spans 17 amino acids. Here the CDR3 reads CASSSRPRTGGENGYTF. The CDR3 DNA follows: TGTGCCAGCAGCTCCAGACCGAGGACAGGGGGGGAGAATGGCTACACCTTC.

The V and J genes are TRBV28 and TRBJ2-7; 8 nucleotides match TRBD2. V lost 6 bases, J lost 0 bases, and 7 bases stayed unmatched. Germline CDR1 and CDR2: MDHEN and SYDVKM. CDR3 size: 15 residues. The CDR3 DNA follows: TGTGCCAGCAGCCAGACTAGCGTGAGCTCCTACGAGCAGTACTTC. Translation gives CASSQTSVSSYEQYF.

The chain recombines TRBV10-3 with TRBJ2-3, with 8 bases aligning to TRBD2. This CDR3 spans 13 amino acids. The germline CDR1 and CDR2 sequences are ENHRY and SYGVKD. With 6 bases clipped from V and 5 bases from J, the junction kept 4 bases outside the gene matches. This CDR3 is CAIRRGDGDTQYF. CDR3 nucleotide sequence: TGTGCCATCAGGCGGGGGGACGGAGATACGCAGTATTTT.

This clone was recorded once. V gene TRBV5-1 combines with J gene TRBJ2-1; D gene uncertain. The ends were cut back, 0 bases at V and 5 bases at J, with 6 bases in the middle. The CDR3 sequence is 13 residues long. Germline V CDR1 and CDR2: SGHRS, YFSETQ. In nucleotides, the CDR3 is TGCGCCAGCAGCTTGGATAATCACAATGAGCAGTTCTTC. Its translation is CASSLDNHNEQFF.

The rearrangement joins TRBV11-2 to TRBJ2-1; 16 bases align to TRBD2. This CDR3 region has 17 residues. Germline loops: CDR1 SGHAT, CDR2 FQNNGV. V lost 8 bases, J lost 7 bases, and 11 bases stayed unmatched. The CDR3 loop is CASSTGTSGGARNEQFF. The CDR3 nucleotides are TGTGCCAGCTCCACCGGGACTAGCGGGGGGGCCAGGAATGAGCAGTTCTTC.

The chain combines TRBV2 with TRBJ2-5, with 10 bases lining up with TRBD1. There are 13 residues in the CDR3. Looked up from germline, CDR1 is SNHLY and CDR2 is FYNNEI. J gave up 9 bases and V 7 bases, and 8 bases lay outside the gene matches. The CDR3 is CASKADRGDAQYF. The DNA of the CDR3 is TGTGCCAGCAAGGCGGACAGGGGGGATGCCCAGTACTTC. The full variable domain, its missing parts supplied by reference TRBV2 and TRBJ2-5, is EPEVTQTPSHQVTQMGQEVILRCVPISNHLYFYWYRQILGQKVEFLVSFYNNEISEKSEIFDDQFSVERPDGSNFTLKIRSTKLEDSAMYFCASKADRGDAQYFGPGTRLLVL.

This chain links TRBV12-3 or TRBV12-4 with TRBJ1-2, with D possibly TRBD1 on 5 matching bases. The V gene lost 5 bases and the J gene lost 6 bases, with 13 bases spanning the gap. This CDR3 comprises 13 residues. CDR3 protein: CASSLRGSDGYTF. The CDR3 DNA follows: TGTGCCAGCAGTCTTAGGGGTTCGGATGGCTACACCTTC.

The chain couples TRBV7-3 to TRBJ2-3; 9 bases line up with TRBD1. The CDR3 runs to 15 residues. Germline V gene data show CDR1 as SGHTA and CDR2 as FQGTGA. V shed 5 bases and J 9 bases; nucleotides not matched to a gene: 12. The CDR3 region is CASSPTGGLAGTQYF. CDR3 DNA sequence: TGTGCCAGCAGCCCCACAGGGGGCCTCGCAGGCACGCAGTATTTT.

This clone came up a few times. V and J are TRBV30 and TRBJ1-6; TRBD1 might be the D (5 bases). Germline V gives CDR1 GTSNPN, CDR2 SVGIG (reference sequence). This CDR3 comprises 13 residues. V dropped 2 bases and J dropped 6 bases, with 8 bases sitting between them. CDR3 amino acids: CAWSRQINSPLHF. As DNA, the CDR3 is TGTGCCTGGAGTCGACAGATTAATTCACCCCTCCACTTT. Full variable domain (missing parts from reference TRBV30 and TRBJ1-6): SQTIHQWPATLVQPVGSPLSLECTVEGTSNPNLYWYRQAAGRGLQLLFYSVGIGQISSEVPQNLSASRPQDRQFILSSKKLLLSDSGFYLCAWSRQINSPLHFGNGTRLTVT.